Sequencing of this T cell receptor (beta chain) was carried out in a study of CD8 T cells in ankylosing spondylitis (TCRdb year 2017). Study-level background: The study profiled T cell receptor beta repertoires in healthy donors and ankylosing spondylitis patients to find disease-linked TCR variants. Peripheral blood samples were taken, and synovial fluid was additionally collected from ankylosing spondylitis patients. The full study cohort was made up of about 25 ankylosing spondylitis patients and roughly 100 healthy donors.

Broader findings and caveats from the paper: The disease-linked clones were reported to be significantly enriched in matched synovial fluid samples from ankylosing spondylitis patients. Some motif variants were previously reported in synovial fluid and blood of reactive arthritis patients, suggesting common disease-initiation mechanisms. A TCR beta motif made up of eight or nine highly homologous amino acid variants appeared to be characteristic of blood from ankylosing spondylitis patients. The disease-linked clones showed a CD8+ phenotype and occurred at relatively low frequencies in peripheral blood.

The CDR3, cysteine through phenylalanine, is 16 amino acids long. The CDR3 DNA has 48 bases and is translated from base 1. CDR1 and CDR2 (SGHAT, FQNNGV) derive from the germline V gene. Trimming takes 2 bases from V and 0 bases from J, and the germline ends sit 12 bases apart. Sequencing was performed on an Illumina HiSeq 2500. TCR beta libraries were prepared by quantitative 5'-RACE with molecular barcodes. The authors processed their data as follows. A new computational method based on a probabilistic model of VDJ rearrangement was used to identify disease-linked TCR variants. TCRdb reworked the public reads: Q25 trimming with fastp, MiXCR clone assembly, productive beta chains retained. Each entry merges the rows of one CDR3 protein and shows their most common DNA and genes. The V and J calls and clone size come from TCRdb's table, not from the authors' own analysis. The sample table holds about 700,000 distinct CDR3 sequences, of which under 20% were seen once. The leading ten clones occupy around 19% of the sample.

This clonotype was recorded at least ten times. The antigen it binds to is not known. Within one base of it there is no much larger clone, and no base qualities were kept. The source material was blood, either unsorted or a sorted T cell fraction (not recorded which). The TCR was taken from a male donor with ankylosing spondylitis. The chain is assembled from TRBV11-2 and TRBJ2-3; a confident D gene designation cannot be given. The DNA sequence reads TGTGCCAGCAGCTTAATGGGCAGCCCGAGCACAGATACGCAGTATTTT. This yields the protein CASSLMGSPSTDTQYF.